The 8 T cell receptor beta chains presented below share a single source sample, sequenced in a study of shared clonotypes between healthy human individuals. The assay was immunoSEQ multiplex PCR, and TCRdb's table has in-frame clones only and misses some. The sample records about 360,000 clones, less than 75% being singletons. The sequencing sample was made of memory CD4+ T cells sorted from blood. Subset meaning: CD45RA-negative fraction. These receptors were obtained from a man aged 30 to 45 in good health.

This clone has a single count. Other DNA sequences in the same sample also yield this CDR3. The rearrangement links TRBV19 to TRBJ2-1; TRBD1 is a possible D gene (5 bases). This CDR3 is built from 17 residues. The V and J ends lost 2 bases and 0 bases respectively, with 14 bases between them. The V gene's germline CDR1 is LNHDA and CDR2 SQIVND (reference sequence). This CDR3 reads CASSIIGRVGSYNEQFF. DNA for the CDR3: TGTGCCAGTAGTATAATAGGCAGGGTAGGCTCCTACAATGAGCAGTTCTTC.

J is TRBJ1-5 and V is TRBV19; no clear D. The CDR3 length is 15 residues. V dropped 5 bases and J dropped 0 bases, with 11 bases sitting between them. Per germline, CDR1 LNHDA and CDR2 SQIVND (reference sequence). DNA of the CDR3: TGTGCCAGTAGTCGCGCCGTTGATAGCAATCAGCCCCAGCATTTT. Translated: CASSRAVDSNQPQHF.

The chain carries TRBV19 and TRBJ1-2, with TRBD1 as a possible D gene (6 bases). Germline V gene data show CDR1 as LNHDA and CDR2 as SQIVND (reference sequence). The CDR3 extends over 16 amino acids. Between the trimmed V and J ends, which lost 4 bases and 2 bases, there was a span of 17 bases. CDR3: CASSKPRQELNYGYTF. CDR3 in DNA: TGTGCCAGTAGTAAGCCCCGACAGGAATTAAACTATGGCTACACCTTC.

V gene TRBV11-2 combines with J gene TRBJ1-4, with 7 bases identical to TRBD1. J was trimmed by 3 bases and V by 5 bases; bases with no gene match: 12. The CDR3 runs 17 residues. Germline CDR1 and CDR2: SGHAT and FQNNGV. This CDR3 is CASSRSDRDWANEKLFF. The CDR3 DNA sequence: TGTGCCAGCAGCCGGAGCGACAGGGATTGGGCTAATGAAAAACTGTTTTTT.

V is TRBV5-4 and J is TRBJ1-2; 7 positions agree with TRBD1. This CDR3 contains 14 residues. The junction had 7 bases not matched to a gene; V was cut back by 3 bases and J by 5 bases. Germline V gene data show CDR1 as SGHNT and CDR2 as YYREEE (reference sequence). The CDR3 coding sequence is TGTGCCAGCAGCTCCCAGACAGGGTCTTATGGCTACACCTTC. It is translated as CASSSQTGSYGYTF. Looking up the rest from reference TRBV5-4 and TRBJ1-2 gives the full variable domain: ETGVTQSPTHLIKTRGQQVTLRCSSQSGHNTVSWYQQALGQGPQFIFQYYREEENGRGNFPPRFSGLQFPNYSSELNVNALELDDSALYLCASSSQTGSYGYTFGSGTRLTVV.

This clone was observed at least ten times. The CDR3 sequence: CASSFSRTDEKLFF. The CDR3 nucleotides read TGTGCCAGCAGCTTTTCACGGACAGATGAAAAACTGTTTTTT. V and J are TRBV5-5 and TRBJ1-4; D is possibly TRBD1 (6 bases). Germline CDR1 and CDR2: SGHKS and YYEKEE (reference sequence). Trimming removed 2 bases at V and 6 bases at J, with 11 bases between. This CDR3 has 14 amino acids.

The chain couples TRBV28 to TRBJ1-4; D is undetermined. CDR3 length equals 14 residues. V was shortened by 3 bases and J by 3 bases, with 8 bases between the two germline ends. Germline V lookup: CDR1 MDHEN, CDR2 SYDVKM. CDR3 sequence: CASSFRGSNEKLFF. The DNA of the CDR3 is TGTGCCAGCAGTTTTCGAGGGTCTAATGAAAAACTGTTTTTT.

The rearrangement joins TRBV10-1 to TRBJ2-7, with unresolved D. V lost 7 bases and J 6 bases, leaving 7 bases between the germline ends. Germline V gives CDR1 WNHNN, CDR2 SYGVQD (reference sequence). The CDR3 runs to 10 residues. CDR3 protein: CASIGLEQYF. The CDR3 DNA sequence: TGCGCCAGCATAGGGCTCGAGCAGTACTTC.